The clone carrying this T cell receptor beta chain was observed many times. A single record per CDR3 protein comes from TCRdb applying MiXCR to the RT-PCR reads. The table has 25,000 to 35,000 distinct CDR3 sequences, 6.5% to 7% seen once. This CDR3 region has 14 residues. V lost 5 bases and J 1 base, leaving 9 bases between the germline ends. Germline CDR1 SGHRS, CDR2 YFSETQ. This sample is part of a study of patients and donors after allogeneic stem cell transplantation. The specimen was blood, either unsorted or a sorted T cell fraction (not recorded which). The receptor was isolated from a human donor who was either an allogeneic HSCT recipient or a stem cell or donor lymphocyte infusion donor (not recorded which). It is not recorded whose cells these are; they may come from a transplant donor. The chain employs TRBV5-1 and TRBJ2-2, with a weak D call TRBD1 (5 bases). The chain's CDR3 is CASRYTGNTGELFF. The CDR3 DNA is TGCGCCAGCAGGTATACAGGGAACACCGGGGAGCTGTTTTTT.